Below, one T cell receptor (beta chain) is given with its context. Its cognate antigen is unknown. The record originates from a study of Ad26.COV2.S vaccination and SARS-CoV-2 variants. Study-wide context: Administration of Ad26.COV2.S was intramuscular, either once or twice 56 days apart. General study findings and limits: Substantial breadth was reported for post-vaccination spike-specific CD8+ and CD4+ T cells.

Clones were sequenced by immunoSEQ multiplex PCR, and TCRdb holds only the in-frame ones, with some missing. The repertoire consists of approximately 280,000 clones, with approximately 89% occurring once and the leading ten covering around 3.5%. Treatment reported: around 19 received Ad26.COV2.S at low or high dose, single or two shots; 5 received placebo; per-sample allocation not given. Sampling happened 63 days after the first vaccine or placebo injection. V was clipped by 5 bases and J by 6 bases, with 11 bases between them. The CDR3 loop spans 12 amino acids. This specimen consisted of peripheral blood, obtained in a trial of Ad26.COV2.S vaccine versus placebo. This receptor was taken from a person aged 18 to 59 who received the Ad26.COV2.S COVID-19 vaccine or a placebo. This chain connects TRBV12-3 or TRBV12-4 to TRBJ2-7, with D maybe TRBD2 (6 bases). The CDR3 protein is CASSRLVFEQYF. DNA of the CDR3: TGTGCCAGCAGTCGACTAGTTTTCGAGCAGTACTTC.